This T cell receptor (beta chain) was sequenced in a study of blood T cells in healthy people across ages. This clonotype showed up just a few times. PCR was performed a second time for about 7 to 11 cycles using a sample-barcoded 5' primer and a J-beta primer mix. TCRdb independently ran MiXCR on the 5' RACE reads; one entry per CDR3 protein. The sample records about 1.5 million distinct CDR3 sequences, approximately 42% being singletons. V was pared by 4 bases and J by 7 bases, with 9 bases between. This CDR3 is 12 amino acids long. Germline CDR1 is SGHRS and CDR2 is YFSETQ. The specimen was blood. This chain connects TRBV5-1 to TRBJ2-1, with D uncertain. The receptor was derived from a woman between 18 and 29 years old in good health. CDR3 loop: CASSQPWNEQFF. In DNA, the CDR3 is TGCGCCAGCAGCCAACCATGGAATGAGCAGTTCTTC.